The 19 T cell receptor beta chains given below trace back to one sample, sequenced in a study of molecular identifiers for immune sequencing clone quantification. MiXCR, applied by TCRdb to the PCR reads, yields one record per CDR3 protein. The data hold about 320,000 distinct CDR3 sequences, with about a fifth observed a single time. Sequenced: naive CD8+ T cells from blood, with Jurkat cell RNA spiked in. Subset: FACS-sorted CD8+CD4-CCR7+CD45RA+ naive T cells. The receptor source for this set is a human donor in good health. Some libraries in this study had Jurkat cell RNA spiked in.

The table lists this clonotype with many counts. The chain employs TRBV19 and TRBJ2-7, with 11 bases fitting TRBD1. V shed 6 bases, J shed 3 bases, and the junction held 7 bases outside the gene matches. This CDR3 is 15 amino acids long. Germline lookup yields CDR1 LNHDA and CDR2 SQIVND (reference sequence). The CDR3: CASSLGQGAGYEQYF. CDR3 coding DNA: TGTGCCAGTAGCCTAGGACAGGGGGCCGGCTACGAGCAGTACTTC.

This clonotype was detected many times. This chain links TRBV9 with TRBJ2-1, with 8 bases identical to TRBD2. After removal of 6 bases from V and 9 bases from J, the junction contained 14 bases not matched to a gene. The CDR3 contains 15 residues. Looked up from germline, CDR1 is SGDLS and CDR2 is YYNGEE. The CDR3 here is CASNPSGSVLGEQFF. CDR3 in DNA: TGTGCCAGCAACCCCAGCGGGAGTGTCCTCGGTGAGCAGTTCTTC.

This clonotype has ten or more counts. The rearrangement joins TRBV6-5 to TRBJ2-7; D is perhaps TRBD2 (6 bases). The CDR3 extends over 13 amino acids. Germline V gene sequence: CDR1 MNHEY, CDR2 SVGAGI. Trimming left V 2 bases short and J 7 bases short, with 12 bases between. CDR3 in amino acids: CASSYNRAGEQYF. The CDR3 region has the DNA TGTGCCAGCAGTTACAACCGGGCGGGGGAGCAGTACTTC.

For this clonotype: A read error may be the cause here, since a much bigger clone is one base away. CDR3 nucleotides: TGCAGCGTGAGCGAAACTAATGAAAAACTGGTTTTT. This sequence encodes CSVSETNEKLVF. The chain has TRBV29-1 and TRBJ1-4; D call uncertain. Germline V gives CDR1 SQVTM, CDR2 ANQGSEA. This CDR3 contains 12 residues.

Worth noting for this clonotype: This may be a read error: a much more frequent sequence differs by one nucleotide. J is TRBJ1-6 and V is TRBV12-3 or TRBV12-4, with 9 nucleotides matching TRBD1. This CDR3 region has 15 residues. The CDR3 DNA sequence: TGTGCCGGCAGTCCATGGGGACAGGGAGATTCACCCCTCCACTTT. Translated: CAGSPWGQGDSPLHF.

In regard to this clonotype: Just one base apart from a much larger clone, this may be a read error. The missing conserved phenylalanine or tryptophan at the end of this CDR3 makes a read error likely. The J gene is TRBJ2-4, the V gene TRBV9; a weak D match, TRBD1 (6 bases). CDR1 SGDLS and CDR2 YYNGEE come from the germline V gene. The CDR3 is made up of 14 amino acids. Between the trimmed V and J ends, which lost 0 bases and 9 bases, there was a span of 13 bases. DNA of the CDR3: TGTGCCAGCAGCGTAGAGACAGGTCCTGGCATTCAGTACCTC. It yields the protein CASSVETGPGIQYL.

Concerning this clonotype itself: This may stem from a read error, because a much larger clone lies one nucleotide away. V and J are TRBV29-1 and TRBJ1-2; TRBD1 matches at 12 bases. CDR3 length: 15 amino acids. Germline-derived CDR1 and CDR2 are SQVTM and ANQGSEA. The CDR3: CSVEGQGAQAYGYAF. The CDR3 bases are TGCAGCGTTGAGGGACAGGGGGCGCAGGCCTATGGCTACGCCTTC.

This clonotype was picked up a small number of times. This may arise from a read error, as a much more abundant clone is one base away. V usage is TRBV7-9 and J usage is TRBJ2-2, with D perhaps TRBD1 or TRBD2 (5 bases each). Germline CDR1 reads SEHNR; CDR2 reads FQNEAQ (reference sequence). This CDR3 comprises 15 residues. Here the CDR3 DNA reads TGTGCCAGCAGCGATGGGACGGCGAACTCCGGGGAGCTGTTTTTT. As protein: CASSDGTANSGELFF.

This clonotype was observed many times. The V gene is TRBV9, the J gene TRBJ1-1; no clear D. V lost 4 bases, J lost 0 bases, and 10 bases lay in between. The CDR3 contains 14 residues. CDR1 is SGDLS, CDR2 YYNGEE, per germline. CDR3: CASSSSYMNTEAFF. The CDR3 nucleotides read TGTGCCAGCAGCTCCAGTTACATGAACACTGAAGCTTTCTTT. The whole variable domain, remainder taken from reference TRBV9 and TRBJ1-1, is DSGVTQTPKHLITATGQRVTLRCSPRSGDLSVYWYQQSLDQGLQFLIQYYNGEERAKGNILERFSAQQFPDLHSELNLSSLELGDSALYFCASSSSYMNTEAFFGQGTRLTVV.

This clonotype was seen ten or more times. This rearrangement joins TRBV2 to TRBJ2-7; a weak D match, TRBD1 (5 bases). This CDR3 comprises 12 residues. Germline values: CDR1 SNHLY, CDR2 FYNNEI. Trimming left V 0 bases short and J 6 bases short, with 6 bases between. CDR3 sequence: CASSEAGVEQYF. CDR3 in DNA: TGTGCCAGCAGTGAAGCAGGGGTCGAGCAGTACTTC. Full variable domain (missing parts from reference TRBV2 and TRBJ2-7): EPEVTQTPSHQVTQMGQEVILRCVPISNHLYFYWYRQILGQKVEFLVSFYNNEISEKSEIFDDQFSVERPDGSNFTLKIRSTKLEDSAMYFCASSEAGVEQYFGPGTRLTVT.

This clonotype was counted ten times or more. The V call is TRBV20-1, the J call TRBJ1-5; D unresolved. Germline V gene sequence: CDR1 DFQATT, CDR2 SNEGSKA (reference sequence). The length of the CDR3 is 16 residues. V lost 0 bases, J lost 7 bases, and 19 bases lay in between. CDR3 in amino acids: CSAREISGRGLQPQHF. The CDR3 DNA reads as TGCAGTGCTAGAGAAATCTCGGGTAGAGGTTTGCAGCCCCAGCATTTT.

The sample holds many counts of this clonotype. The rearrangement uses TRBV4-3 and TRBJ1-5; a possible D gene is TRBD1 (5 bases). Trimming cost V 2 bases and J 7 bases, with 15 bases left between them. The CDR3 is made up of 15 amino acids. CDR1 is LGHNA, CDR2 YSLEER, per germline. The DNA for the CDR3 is TGCGCCAGCAGCCAAACTCGCTGGGGCGGCCAGCCCCAGCATTTT. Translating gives CASSQTRWGGQPQHF.

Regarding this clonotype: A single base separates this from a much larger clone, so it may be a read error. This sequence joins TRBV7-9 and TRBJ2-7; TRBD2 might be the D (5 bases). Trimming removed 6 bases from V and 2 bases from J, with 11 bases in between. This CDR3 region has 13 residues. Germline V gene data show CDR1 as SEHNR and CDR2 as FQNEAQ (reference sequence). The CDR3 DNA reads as TGTGCCAGCAGAGCCGTGACTACCTACGAGCAGTACTTC. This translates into CASRAVTTYEQYF.

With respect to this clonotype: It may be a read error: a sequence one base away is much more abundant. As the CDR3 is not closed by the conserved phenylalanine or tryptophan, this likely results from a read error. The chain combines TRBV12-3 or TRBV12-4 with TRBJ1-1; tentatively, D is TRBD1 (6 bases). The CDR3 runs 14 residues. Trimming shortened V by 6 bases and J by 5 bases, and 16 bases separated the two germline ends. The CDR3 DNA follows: TGTGCCAGCAGAAAACAAGGGGGGTTGACTGAAGCTTTCTCT. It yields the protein CASRKQGGLTEAFS.

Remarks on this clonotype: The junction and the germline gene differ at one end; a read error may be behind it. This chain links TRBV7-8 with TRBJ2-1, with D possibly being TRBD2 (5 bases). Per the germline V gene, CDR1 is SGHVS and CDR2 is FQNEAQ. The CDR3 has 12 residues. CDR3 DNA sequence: TGTGCCGGCAGCTTAGAGGGTTATGAGCAGTTCTTC. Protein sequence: CAGSLEGYEQFF.

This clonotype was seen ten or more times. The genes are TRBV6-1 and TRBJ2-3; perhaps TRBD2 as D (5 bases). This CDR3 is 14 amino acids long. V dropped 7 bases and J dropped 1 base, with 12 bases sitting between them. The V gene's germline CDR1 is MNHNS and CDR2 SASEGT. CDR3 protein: CASTPEAGTDTQYF. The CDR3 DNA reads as TGTGCCAGCACCCCGGAGGCCGGCACAGATACGCAGTATTTT.

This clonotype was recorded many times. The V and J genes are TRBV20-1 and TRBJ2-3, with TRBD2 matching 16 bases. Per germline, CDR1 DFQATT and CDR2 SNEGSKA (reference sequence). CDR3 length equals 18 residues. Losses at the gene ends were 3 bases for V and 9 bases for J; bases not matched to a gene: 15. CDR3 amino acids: CSARGLAGGPSDGRTQYF. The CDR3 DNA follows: TGCAGTGCTAGGGGACTAGCGGGAGGGCCCTCGGACGGGCGGACGCAGTATTTT.

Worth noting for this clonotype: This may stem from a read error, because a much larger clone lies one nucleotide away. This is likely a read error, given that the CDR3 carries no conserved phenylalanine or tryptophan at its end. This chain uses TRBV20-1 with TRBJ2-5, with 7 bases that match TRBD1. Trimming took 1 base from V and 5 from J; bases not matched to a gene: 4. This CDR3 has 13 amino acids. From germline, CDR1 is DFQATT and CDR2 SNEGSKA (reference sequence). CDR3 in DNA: TGCAGTGCTAGAGCAACAGGGGCTGAGACCCAGTACCTC. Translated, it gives CSARATGAETQYL.

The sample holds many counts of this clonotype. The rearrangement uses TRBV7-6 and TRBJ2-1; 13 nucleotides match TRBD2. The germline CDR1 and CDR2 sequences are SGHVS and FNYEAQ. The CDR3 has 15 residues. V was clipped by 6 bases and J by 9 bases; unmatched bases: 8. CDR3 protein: CASRSLAGGEGEQFF. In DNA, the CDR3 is TGTGCCAGCAGATCACTAGCGGGGGGGGAAGGTGAGCAGTTCTTC.